This T cell receptor (beta chain) emerged from a study of radiation and T cells in renal cell carcinoma. Time point denoted: blood 4 weeks post-SBRT, at nephrectomy. Treatment of the sample: 15 Gy SBRT to primary tumor, nephrectomy 4 weeks later. Nephrectomy followed 15 Gy stereotactic body radiation by 4 weeks. After SBRT, blood was collected at 2 and 4 weeks, plus baseline. Clear cell pathology was present in this patient's renal cell carcinoma. Repertoires were generated with immunoSEQ multiplex PCR, while TCRdb's copy carries only in-frame clones and drops some. The data show about 83,000 clones, around 78% seen once. Sequencing was performed on blood, taken from a patient whose treatment included radiotherapy and nephrectomy. The sequence derives from a woman aged 55-70 years with renal cell carcinoma.

The CDR3 is CASSRGGAGSGELFF. In nucleotides, the CDR3 is TGTGCCAGCAGCCGCGGGGGAGCCGGTAGCGGGGAGCTGTTTTTT. This chain uses TRBV7-2 with TRBJ2-2; 7 bases are shared with TRBD2. The CDR3 length is 15 residues. After removal of 5 bases from V and 7 bases from J, the junction contained 10 bases not matched to a gene. CDR1 is SGHTA, CDR2 FQGNSA, per germline.